Listed below are T cell receptor beta chains from one sample, sequenced in a study of blood T cell repertoires in COVID-19. Assay used: immunoSEQ multiplex PCR; TCRdb lists only in-frame clones, some missing. Altogether some 50,000 clones are present, roughly 90% being singletons, with the ten largest covering about 2.5%. Sequenced: peripheral blood. The receptors were sampled from a man at least 80 years old with acute or convalescent COVID-19. CDR3s include the opening cysteine and the closing phenylalanine or tryptophan. A D gene is named only where the DNA matches it firmly. The size entry is marked missing in some rows and otherwise reads once, few, many or a size class.

>.|TRBJ1-1|TRBV30|.
CAWSVQDNTEAFF
TGTGCCTGGAGTGTACAAGATAACACTGAAGCTTTCTTT
>.|TRBJ2-7|TRBV6-2/TRBV6-3|TRBD2
CASSGTSENEQYF
TGTGCCAGCAGCGGGACTAGCGAAAACGAGCAGTACTTC
>.|TRBJ2-1|TRBV3-1/TRBV3-2|.
CASSQAGKQFF
TGTGCCAGCAGCCAAGCGGGAAAGCAGTTCTTC
>once|TRBJ1-1|TRBV6-5|TRBD1
CASSLDRVNTEAFF
TGTGCCAGCAGTTTGGACAGGGTAAATACTGAAGCTTTCTTT
>.|TRBJ2-1|TRBV2|.
CASTPDRPYNEQFF
TGTGCCAGCACCCCCGACAGACCCTACAATGAGCAGTTCTTC
>.|TRBJ1-1|TRBV18|.
CASSQARTVATEAFF
TGTGCCAGCTCCCAAGCCCGGACAGTAGCCACTGAAGCTTTCTTT
>.|TRBJ2-1|TRBV7-6|TRBD2
CASSFSSGAYNEQFF
TGTGCCAGCAGCTTCTCTAGCGGGGCGTACAATGAGCAGTTCTTC
>.|TRBJ1-1|TRBV6-6|.
CASSSPDKNTEAFF
TGTGCCAGCAGTTCCCCGGACAAGAACACTGAAGCTTTCTTT
>.|TRBJ2-7|TRBV6-5|TRBD1
CASSYSLGTGNYEQYF
TGTGCCAGCAGTTACTCGTTAGGGACAGGGAATTACGAGCAGTACTTC
>.|TRBJ1-4|TRBV20-1|.
CSASVGGGTNEKLFF
TGCAGTGCTAGTGTCGGGGGAGGCACTAATGAAAAACTGTTTTTT
>.|TRBJ2-1|TRBV7-2|TRBD1
CASSFTMDREQFF
TGTGCCAGCAGTTTTACTATGGACAGGGAACAGTTCTTC
>.|TRBJ1-2|TRBV9|.
CASSVGTDYGYTF
TGTGCCAGCAGCGTAGGGACAGACTATGGCTACACCTTC
>.|TRBJ2-3|TRBV5-1|.
CASSPRARATDTQYF
TGCGCCAGCAGCCCCCGGGCGAGGGCCACAGATACGCAGTATTTT
>.|TRBJ1-2|TRBV14|.
CASSQDQIFAGRNYGYTF
TGTGCCAGCAGCCAAGATCAAATTTTTGCGGGTCGAAACTATGGCTACACCTTC
>.|TRBJ2-5|TRBV9|.
CASSADHLGGRAQETQYF
TGTGCCAGCAGCGCGGACCATCTGGGGGGAAGGGCACAAGAGACCCAGTACTTC
>.|TRBJ2-4|TRBV6-5|.
CASSLQQGYIQYF
TGTGCCAGCAGCCTACAACAGGGATACATTCAGTACTTC
>.|TRBJ1-4|TRBV11-2|TRBD1
CASSLDRINEKLFF
TGTGCCAGCAGCCTGGACAGGATTAATGAAAAACTGTTTTTT
>.|TRBJ2-2|TRBV2|TRBD1
CASSGQGVMNTGELFF
TGTGCCAGCAGTGGACAGGGGGTCATGAACACCGGGGAGCTGTTTTTT
>.|TRBJ2-7|TRBV11-3|TRBD2
CASSLARGGRTYEQYF
TGTGCCAGCAGCTTGGCACGGGGGGGGAGGACCTACGAGCAGTACTTC
>.|TRBJ2-2|TRBV6-5|.
CASRYRQATGELFF
TGTGCCAGCAGGTACAGACAGGCTACCGGGGAGCTGTTTTTT
>.|TRBJ1-3|TRBV19|.
CASSMAGGNTIYF
TGTGCCAGTAGTATGGCTGGTGGAAACACCATATATTTT
>.|TRBJ2-7|TRBV18|.
CASSPSSYEQYF
TGTGCCAGCTCACCTAGCTCCTACGAGCAGTACTTC
>.|TRBJ2-1|TRBV5-5|TRBD2
CASSLSGGAYNEQFF
TGTGCCAGCAGCCTAAGCGGGGGGGCGTACAATGAGCAGTTCTTC
>.|TRBJ2-4|TRBV3-1/TRBV3-2|TRBD1
CASSPRTRQGAAKNIQYF
TGTGCCAGCAGCCCCCGAACCAGACAGGGGGCGGCCAAAAACATTCAGTACTTC
>few|TRBJ2-5|TRBV20-1|.
CRVDIKETQYF
TGCAGAGTAGACATAAAAGAGACCCAGTACTTC
>once|TRBJ2-7|TRBV19|.
CASSIVKGRVGEQYF
TGTGCCAGTAGTATAGTTAAGGGCAGGGTCGGCGAGCAGTACTTC
>.|TRBJ1-5|TRBV5-6|.
CASSLSGLAQPQHF
TGTGCCAGCAGCCTTTCGGGTCTCGCTCAGCCCCAGCATTTT
>.|TRBJ1-3|TRBV5-1|TRBD1
CASSFGQAGNTIYF
TGCGCCAGCAGCTTCGGACAGGCTGGAAACACCATATATTTT